The rows below give T cell receptor beta chains drawn from one sample of a study of blood T cell repertoires in COVID-19. Some clones are missing from TCRdb's copy, which holds only in-frame ones; the method was immunoSEQ multiplex PCR. The repertoire has 75,000 to 100,000 clones, less than 90% of them found once; the top ten carry roughly 1.7%. Sequencing was carried out using peripheral blood. The source is a man at least 80 years old with acute or convalescent COVID-19. Each CDR3 is given with its conserved first and last residue. A D gene is named only where the DNA matches it firmly. Rows may omit the clone size; those that give it use once, few, many or a size class.

V gene: TRBV7-2
J gene: TRBJ1-5
D gene: TRBD1
clone size: .
CDR3 protein: CASSLNRGRGQPQHF
CDR3 DNA: TGTGCCAGCAGCTTGAACAGGGGGCGGGGACAGCCCCAGCATTTT

V gene: TRBV6-5
J gene: TRBJ1-6
D gene: TRBD1
clone size: .
CDR3 protein: CASSPTGDSPLHF
CDR3 DNA: TGTGCCAGCAGTCCTACAGGGGATTCACCCCTCCACTTT

V gene: TRBV27
J gene: TRBJ2-3
D gene: .
clone size: .
CDR3 protein: CASSFSGFRSGTDTQYF
CDR3 DNA: TGTGCCAGCAGTTTTTCCGGGTTCCGATCCGGCACAGATACGCAGTATTTT

V gene: TRBV5-1
J gene: TRBJ2-3
D gene: .
clone size: .
CDR3 protein: CASSLVTGQSTDTQYF
CDR3 DNA: TGCGCCAGCAGCTTGGTAACAGGACAAAGCACAGATACGCAGTATTTT

V gene: TRBV6-5
J gene: TRBJ2-7
D gene: .
clone size: .
CDR3 protein: CASRVADPYEQYF
CDR3 DNA: TGTGCCAGCAGGGTAGCGGATCCCTACGAGCAGTACTTC

V gene: TRBV2
J gene: TRBJ1-2
D gene: .
clone size: .
CDR3 protein: CASSTDRDYGYTF
CDR3 DNA: TGTGCCAGCAGCACCGACAGAGACTATGGCTACACCTTC

V gene: TRBV28
J gene: TRBJ2-7
D gene: TRBD1
clone size: .
CDR3 protein: CASSPPTGGPYEQYF
CDR3 DNA: TGTGCCAGCAGTCCCCCCACAGGGGGCCCCTACGAGCAGTACTTC

V gene: TRBV18
J gene: TRBJ2-2
D gene: TRBD2
clone size: .
CDR3 protein: CASSPEDRGLAGGRWELFF
CDR3 DNA: TGTGCCAGCTCACCGGAAGACAGAGGACTAGCGGGAGGTAGGTGGGAGCTGTTTTTT

V gene: TRBV20-1
J gene: TRBJ1-1
D gene: .
clone size: .
CDR3 protein: CSASQAHLTEAFF
CDR3 DNA: TGCAGTGCTAGTCAAGCTCACCTCACTGAAGCTTTCTTT

V gene: TRBV7-2
J gene: TRBJ2-7
D gene: .
clone size: .
CDR3 protein: CASSLSRDLGSYEQYF
CDR3 DNA: TGTGCCAGCAGCTTATCGCGGGACCTTGGCTCCTACGAGCAGTACTTC

V gene: TRBV19
J gene: TRBJ1-1
D gene: .
clone size: .
CDR3 protein: CASSALGGVTEAFF
CDR3 DNA: TGTGCCAGTAGCGCCCTGGGCGGGGTCACTGAAGCTTTCTTT

V gene: TRBV2
J gene: TRBJ2-7
D gene: .
clone size: .
CDR3 protein: CASMVGVYEQYF
CDR3 DNA: TGTGCCAGCATGGTGGGAGTCTACGAGCAGTACTTC

V gene: TRBV20-1
J gene: TRBJ2-1
D gene: TRBD2
clone size: .
CDR3 protein: CSASEVGTSSYNEQFF
CDR3 DNA: TGCAGTGCTAGTGAGGTGGGGACTAGCTCCTACAATGAGCAGTTCTTC

V gene: TRBV24-1
J gene: TRBJ2-3
D gene: TRBD1
clone size: .
CDR3 protein: CATSGLEGTGSLYF
CDR3 DNA: TGTGCCACCAGTGGTCTGGAGGGGACAGGCTCGTTGTATTTT

V gene: TRBV7-8
J gene: TRBJ2-5
D gene: TRBD2
clone size: .
CDR3 protein: CASSVRAGDGETQYF
CDR3 DNA: TGTGCCAGCAGCGTCCGGGCGGGAGATGGGGAGACCCAGTACTTC

V gene: TRBV28
J gene: TRBJ2-5
D gene: .
clone size: .
CDR3 protein: CASRPPNRDGETQYF
CDR3 DNA: TGTGCCAGCAGACCCCCCAACAGGGACGGGGAGACCCAGTACTTC

V gene: TRBV12-3/TRBV12-4
J gene: TRBJ1-5
D gene: TRBD1
clone size: .
CDR3 protein: CASKSGGLQPQHF
CDR3 DNA: TGTGCCAGCAAATCAGGGGGCCTTCAGCCCCAGCATTTT

V gene: TRBV3-1/TRBV3-2
J gene: TRBJ2-7
D gene: TRBD1
clone size: .
CDR3 protein: CASSQGQVRSYEQYF
CDR3 DNA: TGTGCCAGCAGTCAGGGACAGGTACGCTCCTACGAGCAGTACTTC

V gene: TRBV6-6
J gene: TRBJ2-2
D gene: .
clone size: .
CDR3 protein: CASSSGSGELFF
CDR3 DNA: TGTGCCAGCAGTTCCGGGTCCGGGGAGCTGTTTTTT

V gene: TRBV2
J gene: TRBJ2-7
D gene: .
clone size: .
CDR3 protein: CASSIQGYEQYF
CDR3 DNA: TGTGCCAGCAGTATACAGGGATACGAGCAGTACTTC

V gene: TRBV6-5
J gene: TRBJ2-1
D gene: TRBD1
clone size: .
CDR3 protein: CASRRDRGSNNEQFF
CDR3 DNA: TGTGCCAGCAGACGGGACAGGGGGTCCAACAATGAGCAGTTCTTC

V gene: TRBV4-1
J gene: TRBJ1-2
D gene: .
clone size: .
CDR3 protein: CASSQGGGVSNYGYTF
CDR3 DNA: TGCGCCAGCAGCCAAGGGGGGGGTGTGTCCAACTATGGCTACACCTTC

V gene: TRBV9
J gene: TRBJ2-1
D gene: TRBD2
clone size: .
CDR3 protein: CASSSYPGLAGGSYNEQFF
CDR3 DNA: TGTGCCAGCAGCTCCTACCCGGGACTAGCGGGAGGGTCCTACAATGAGCAGTTCTTC

V gene: TRBV7-8
J gene: TRBJ2-1
D gene: TRBD2
clone size: .
CDR3 protein: CASSFSGNSYNEQFF
CDR3 DNA: TGTGCCAGCAGCTTTAGCGGGAACTCCTACAATGAGCAGTTCTTC

V gene: TRBV4-2
J gene: TRBJ2-7
D gene: TRBD1
clone size: .
CDR3 protein: CASSQDRSRDRLSSYEQYF
CDR3 DNA: TGTGCCAGCAGCCAAGATCGGAGCAGGGACAGGCTCAGCTCCTACGAGCAGTACTTC

V gene: TRBV10-3
J gene: TRBJ1-3
D gene: .
clone size: .
CDR3 protein: CAISEGLTPGNTIYF
CDR3 DNA: TGTGCCATCAGTGAGGGACTGACACCAGGAAACACCATATATTTT

V gene: TRBV3-1/TRBV3-2
J gene: TRBJ2-7
D gene: TRBD2
clone size: .
CDR3 protein: CASSDAGTSGSYEQYF
CDR3 DNA: TGTGCCAGCAGCGACGCCGGGACTAGCGGGAGTTACGAGCAGTACTTC

V gene: TRBV28
J gene: TRBJ2-2
D gene: .
clone size: .
CDR3 protein: CASQDYGELFF
CDR3 DNA: TGTGCCAGCCAGGACTACGGGGAGCTGTTTTTT

V gene: TRBV7-9
J gene: TRBJ2-7
D gene: TRBD2
clone size: .
CDR3 protein: CASSFASSGTYEQYF
CDR3 DNA: TGTGCCAGCAGCTTTGCCTCTAGCGGGACCTACGAGCAGTACTTC

V gene: TRBV20-1
J gene: TRBJ1-1
D gene: .
clone size: .
CDR3 protein: CSASSGAEAFF
CDR3 DNA: TGCAGTGCCAGCAGCGGAGCTGAAGCTTTCTTT

V gene: TRBV6-6
J gene: TRBJ1-5
D gene: TRBD1
clone size: .
CDR3 protein: CASSLDRGLEPQHF
CDR3 DNA: TGTGCCAGCAGTCTGGACAGGGGGCTCGAGCCCCAGCATTTT

V gene: TRBV19
J gene: TRBJ1-5
D gene: TRBD1
clone size: .
CDR3 protein: CASGTGMGNQPQHF
CDR3 DNA: TGTGCCAGTGGGACAGGGATGGGAAATCAGCCCCAGCATTTT

V gene: TRBV18
J gene: TRBJ1-4
D gene: .
clone size: once
CDR3 protein: CASSPPGTNEKLFF
CDR3 DNA: TGTGCCAGCTCACCGCCGGGAACTAATGAAAAACTGTTTTTT

V gene: TRBV5-6
J gene: TRBJ1-2
D gene: .
clone size: .
CDR3 protein: CASSFRPNNYGYTF
CDR3 DNA: TGTGCCAGCAGCTTTCGTCCTAATAACTATGGCTACACCTTC

V gene: TRBV19
J gene: TRBJ1-5
D gene: .
clone size: .
CDR3 protein: CASTRERGSQPQHF
CDR3 DNA: TGTGCCAGTACCCGAGAAAGGGGGAGTCAGCCCCAGCATTTT

V gene: TRBV10-2
J gene: TRBJ1-2
D gene: TRBD1
clone size: .
CDR3 protein: CASSEPTGNYGYTF
CDR3 DNA: TGCGCCAGCAGTGAGCCGACAGGGAACTATGGCTACACCTTC

V gene: TRBV4-1
J gene: TRBJ2-1
D gene: .
clone size: .
CDR3 protein: CASSQGRVSSYNEQFF
CDR3 DNA: TGCGCCAGCAGCCAAGGGCGGGTCAGCTCCTACAATGAGCAGTTCTTC

V gene: TRBV24-1
J gene: TRBJ2-1
D gene: TRBD2
clone size: .
CDR3 protein: CATSDLGGVRQFF
CDR3 DNA: TGTGCCACCAGTGATTTGGGGGGGGTTCGCCAGTTCTTC

V gene: TRBV25-1
J gene: TRBJ2-7
D gene: .
clone size: .
CDR3 protein: CASRGRAAVSEQYF
CDR3 DNA: TGTGCCAGCAGGGGTAGGGCAGCGGTAAGCGAGCAGTACTTC

V gene: TRBV9
J gene: TRBJ2-3
D gene: TRBD2
clone size: .
CDR3 protein: CASSVGLAVTTDTQYF
CDR3 DNA: TGTGCCAGCAGCGTAGGTCTAGCGGTAACCACAGATACGCAGTATTTT

V gene: TRBV5-1
J gene: TRBJ2-1
D gene: TRBD2
clone size: .
CDR3 protein: CASSLDSSTSGPNEQFF
CDR3 DNA: TGCGCCAGCAGCTTGGATTCATCAACTAGCGGACCGAATGAGCAGTTCTTC

V gene: TRBV19
J gene: TRBJ2-5
D gene: TRBD2
clone size: .
CDR3 protein: CASSFPLGLAGGPRETQYF
CDR3 DNA: TGTGCCAGTAGTTTTCCACTTGGACTAGCGGGAGGGCCGCGGGAGACCCAGTACTTC

V gene: TRBV28
J gene: TRBJ2-1
D gene: TRBD2
clone size: few
CDR3 protein: CASSFPGRANNEQFF
CDR3 DNA: TGTGCCAGCAGCTTTCCCGGGAGGGCCAACAATGAGCAGTTCTTC

V gene: TRBV28
J gene: TRBJ2-7
D gene: TRBD2
clone size: .
CDR3 protein: CASGAASGSYEQYF
CDR3 DNA: TGTGCCAGCGGGGCGGCTAGCGGGAGCTACGAGCAGTACTTC

V gene: TRBV19
J gene: TRBJ2-1
D gene: TRBD2
clone size: once
CDR3 protein: CASSIVAGVDEQFF
CDR3 DNA: TGTGCCAGTAGTATAGTAGCGGGAGTCGATGAGCAGTTCTTC

V gene: TRBV7-8
J gene: TRBJ1-4
D gene: TRBD1
clone size: .
CDR3 protein: CASSLEQGADEKLFF
CDR3 DNA: TGTGCCAGCAGCTTAGAGCAGGGGGCCGATGAAAAACTGTTTTTT

V gene: TRBV11-3
J gene: TRBJ2-1
D gene: TRBD2
clone size: .
CDR3 protein: CASSLGVAGGRGEQFF
CDR3 DNA: TGTGCCAGCAGCTTAGGGGTAGCGGGAGGCCGAGGAGAGCAGTTCTTC

V gene: TRBV7-9
J gene: TRBJ2-3
D gene: .
clone size: .
CDR3 protein: CASASVADTQYF
CDR3 DNA: TGTGCCAGCGCTAGTGTCGCAGATACGCAGTATTTT

V gene: TRBV7-2
J gene: TRBJ1-6
D gene: .
clone size: few
CDR3 protein: CASSLTTGSDSPLHF
CDR3 DNA: TGTGCCAGCAGCTTAACAACAGGGTCCGATTCACCCCTCCACTTT

V gene: TRBV19
J gene: TRBJ2-1
D gene: .
clone size: few
CDR3 protein: CASSSERGPRGEQFF
CDR3 DNA: TGTGCCAGTAGCAGCGAGCGTGGCCCCAGGGGTGAGCAGTTCTTC

V gene: TRBV2
J gene: TRBJ1-2
D gene: TRBD1
clone size: .
CDR3 protein: CASSGSGQPSGDGYTF
CDR3 DNA: TGTGCCAGCAGTGGATCGGGACAGCCCTCCGGGGATGGCTACACCTTC

V gene: TRBV13
J gene: TRBJ2-5
D gene: TRBD1
clone size: .
CDR3 protein: CASSFRTGGAETQYF
CDR3 DNA: TGTGCCAGCAGTTTTCGGACAGGGGGCGCAGAGACCCAGTACTTC

V gene: TRBV6-6
J gene: TRBJ1-1
D gene: .
clone size: .
CDR3 protein: CASSYSSNRRNTEAFF
CDR3 DNA: TGTGCCAGCAGTTACTCTTCCAACCGGAGGAACACTGAAGCTTTCTTT

V gene: TRBV6-5
J gene: TRBJ2-7
D gene: TRBD1
clone size: .
CDR3 protein: CASSRTGDEQYF
CDR3 DNA: TGTGCCAGCAGCCGAACAGGGGACGAGCAGTACTTC

V gene: TRBV18
J gene: TRBJ2-7
D gene: .
clone size: .
CDR3 protein: CASSPVQGNEQYF
CDR3 DNA: TGTGCCAGCTCACCGGTCCAGGGGAACGAGCAGTACTTC

V gene: TRBV7-8
J gene: TRBJ2-1
D gene: TRBD1
clone size: .
CDR3 protein: CASSLAGTGGSYEQFF
CDR3 DNA: TGTGCCAGCAGCTTAGCGGGGACAGGGGGTAGCTATGAGCAGTTCTTC